The clone carrying this T cell receptor beta chain was observed many times. The antigen is not known. This sample was included in a study of T cell repertoires in cytomegalovirus infection. In the study overall: Researchers turned to recently identified HLA-C-restricted CMV epitopes as well as well-studied HLA-B-restricted ones. Matching HLA type, along with CMV infection, was indicated by public TCR beta signatures.

The CDR3 is 13 amino acids. V lost 6 bases and J lost 3, with 11 bases in between. Per germline, CDR1 MNHNS and CDR2 SASEGT. General study findings and limits: The response measured ex vivo was dominated by TCR beta clonotypes (HLA-C-restricted and CMV-specific).

TCRdb reprocessed the reads with MiXCR, giving one entry per CDR3 protein. The table has approximately 350,000 distinct CDR3 sequences, 34% seen once; the top ten hold about 13%. This specimen consisted of cultured PBMCs, obtained from culture after CMV antigen stimulation. The TCR comes from a human donor in good health (CMV status not recorded). Some clones in this sample may be carry-over from other donors' samples. The chain joins TRBV6-1 to TRBJ2-5; weak D call: TRBD2 (5 bases). The CDR3 loop is CASRERSKETQYF. The CDR3 region has the DNA TGTGCCAGCAGAGAGCGGAGCAAAGAGACCCAGTACTTC.